Listed here is a single T cell receptor beta chain. Methods used by the authors: By means of reference gene primer amplification, nucleated cell counts were estimated. The assay was immunoSEQ multiplex PCR, and TCRdb's table has in-frame clones only and misses some. The V and J calls and clone size come from that table; D and trimming were worked out from the DNA. The repertoire holds roughly 130,000 clones, 86% seen once, with around 4.2% in the top ten. These data come from a study of blood T cell repertoires in COVID-19. At the level of the study: Material from acute and convalescent COVID-19 was sourced from the United States, Italy and Spain. The cDNA or gDNA used as material had been derived from T cells, B-cell-depleted T cells, or PBMCs.

With V trimmed by 2 bases and J by 5 bases, 1 base remained unmatched. Germline assignment: CDR1 GTSNPN and CDR2 SVGIG (reference sequence). The CDR3 is 13 amino acids. Sequenced input: peripheral blood. The source of this sequence is a man aged 35 to 55 with acute or convalescent COVID-19. The chain links TRBV30 to TRBJ2-2; 8 nucleotides agree with TRBD1. CDR3 DNA sequence: TGTGCCTGGAGTACAGGGGGGACCGGGGAGCTGTTTTTT. It codes for CAWSTGGTGELFF.